The 8 T cell receptor beta chains reported below all come from one sample, sequenced in a study of memory CD4+ T cells and cytomegalovirus serostatus. Single viable CD3+CD4+CD8-CD45RO+ cells were sorted as the memory CD4+ T cells. Clones were sequenced by immunoSEQ multiplex PCR, and TCRdb holds only the in-frame ones, with some missing. The table has about 58,000 clones, 82% seen once. Sequenced material: memory CD4+ T cells from blood. The receptor set was obtained from an adult in good health and CMV-seronegative. Some clones in this sample may be carry-over from other donors' samples.

The genes are TRBV18 and TRBJ2-7; TRBD1 aligns across 9 bases. The V gene end was trimmed by 3 bases and the J gene end by 7 bases; junction bases not matched to a gene: 7. This CDR3 is 14 amino acids long. Per germline, CDR1 KGHSH and CDR2 LQKENI. Written as DNA, the CDR3 is TGTGCCAGCTCACCCGGGACAGGGTTTCGGGAGCAGTACTTC. Residues: CASSPGTGFREQYF.

V and J are TRBV6-6 and TRBJ2-1, with 9 bases aligning to TRBD1. The CDR3 has 13 amino acids. Germline CDR1 MNHNY, CDR2 SVGAGI (reference sequence). Germline trimming cut 6 bases from V and 7 bases from J; bases unmatched to any gene: 4. The CDR3: CASRDRGGNEQFF. Written as DNA, the CDR3 is TGTGCCAGCAGGGACAGGGGAGGTAATGAGCAGTTCTTC.

The J gene is TRBJ2-1, the V gene TRBV7-2, with 10 bases that match TRBD2. CDR3 length: 15 amino acids. Trimming removed 0 bases from V and 12 bases from J; junction bases left unmatched: 8. From germline, CDR1 is SGHTA and CDR2 FQGNSA. CDR3: CASSLALAGAGGQFF. CDR3 bases: TGTGCCAGCAGCTTAGCCCTAGCGGGGGCCGGAGGGCAGTTCTTC. The full variable domain, its missing parts supplied by reference TRBV7-2 and TRBJ2-1, is GAGVSQSPSNKVTEKGKDVELRCDPISGHTALYWYRQSLGQGLEFLIYFQGNSAPDKSGLPSDRFSAERTGGSVSTLTIQRTQQEDSAVYLCASSLALAGAGGQFFGPGTRLTVL.

Written as DNA, the CDR3 is TGCGCCAGCAGCGCGACAGCAACTAATGAAAAACTGTTTTTT. Protein sequence: CASSATATNEKLFF. The chain employs TRBV5-1 and TRBJ1-4, with D possibly matching TRBD1 (5 bases). V was clipped by 4 bases and J by 0 bases, with 7 bases between them. Germline V gene lookup returns CDR1 SGHRS and CDR2 YFSETQ. This CDR3 has 14 amino acids.

This chain uses TRBV11-2 with TRBJ2-3; TRBD2 might be the D (7 bases). V dropped 10 bases and J dropped 6 bases, with 20 bases sitting between them. The germline gives CDR1 SGHAT, CDR2 FQNNGV. There are 14 residues in the CDR3. The CDR3 nucleotides are TGTGCCACCTCGGGGGCGGGAGAATCGGATACGCAGTATTTT. Its protein product is CATSGAGESDTQYF. The full variable domain, with the rest looked up from reference TRBV11-2 and TRBJ2-3, is EAGVAQSPRYKIIEKRQSVAFWCNPISGHATLYWYQQILGQGPKLLIQFQNNGVVDDSQLPKDRFSAERLKGVDSTLKIQPAKLEDSAVYLCATSGAGESDTQYFGPGTRLTVL.

The rearrangement joins TRBV5-1 to TRBJ1-5, with D perhaps matching TRBD1 (5 bases). The CDR3 covers 14 residues. Trimming removed 4 bases from V and 7 bases from J, with 15 bases in between. CDR1 is SGHRS and CDR2 is YFSETQ in the germline V gene. The CDR3 sequence is CASSMGEEGQPQHF. The CDR3 DNA follows: TGCGCCAGCAGCATGGGAGAAGAGGGGCAGCCCCAGCATTTT.

This CDR3 is CASSPGGVQPQHF. CDR3 sequence (DNA): TGTGCCAGCAGCCCGGGGGGCGTACAGCCCCAGCATTTT. J is TRBJ1-5 and V is TRBV5-4; a possible D gene is TRBD1 (6 bases). The CDR3 totals 13 residues. Per the germline V gene, CDR1 is SGHNT and CDR2 is YYREEE (reference sequence). Trimming shortened V by 4 bases and J by 7 bases, and 12 bases separated the two germline ends.

The chain is built from TRBV21-1 and TRBJ2-3; the D call of TRBD2 is as the table states it, not checked on the DNA. TRBV21-1 is reported as a pseudogene. This CDR3 has 12 residues. For the CDR3, the DNA is TGTGCCAGCCTTAAACCGAGAGATACGCAGTATTTT. Its protein is CASLKPRDTQYF.